This entry concerns a single TCR beta chain. Its target is not known. Authors' analysis steps: ImmunoSEQ supplied junction-only sequences lacking quality scores, so filtering was different. The protocol was immunoSEQ multiplex PCR, while the TCRdb copy is restricted to in-frame clones and leaves out a portion. V, J and clone size derive from that table, while D and trimming were established from the DNA sequence. The sample has roughly 1,500,000 clones; approximately 98% are singletons. The CDR3 sequence is 14 residues long. CDR1 MGHDK and CDR2 SYGVNS come from the germline V gene. The junction had 10 bases not matched to a gene; V was cut back by 9 bases and J by 6 bases. The data were taken from a study of shared clonotypes between healthy human individuals. Study-wide findings and caveats: Sampling was confined to blood; repertoires within tissues likely differ. Some naive CD4 clonotypes, roughly 4.5%, turned up in common across a handful of donors.

This TCR came from a man younger than 40 in good health. The V gene is TRBV25-1, the J gene TRBJ2-7; TRBD2 agrees at 11 bases. The sample taken for sequencing was naive CD4+ T cells sorted from blood. As to subset: CD45RA+ positively selected. This chain's CDR3 is CARSQLAGEAEQYF. CDR3 coding DNA: TGTGCCAGGAGCCAACTAGCGGGAGAGGCCGAGCAGTACTTC.